Here is one TCR beta chain with its context. The antigen is unknown. The sample originates from a study of cytomegalovirus exposure and HLA in healthy donors. Study-wide points: The investigators catalogued 150 to 200 TCR beta chains as cytomegalovirus-associated. Among the sequence variants, a highly shared cluster was likely an artifact of sequencing.

V shed 3 bases, J shed 8 bases, and the junction held 7 bases outside the gene matches. CDR3 length equals 14 residues. Germline V gene lookup returns CDR1 SGHRS and CDR2 YFSETQ. PCR used 60 Vbeta primers and 13 Jbeta primers. Source study methods: Later reanalysis found about 80 million unique TCR beta chains, 9 million to 12 million of them shared. This table comes from immunoSEQ multiplex PCR, and its TCRdb copy is limited to in-frame clones, with some not included. The DNA was the basis for D and trimming; V, J and clone size are from that table. The top ten hold roughly 0.76% of the sample, which has about 180,000 clones, roughly 85% seen once.

The clonotype comes from a middle-aged woman in good health and CMV-seronegative. The chain links TRBV5-1 to TRBJ2-3; 9 bases are a match to TRBD2. Input material: PBMCs. The CDR3 sequence: CASSSSGKSGTQYF. As DNA, the CDR3 is TGCGCCAGCAGCTCTAGCGGGAAGTCTGGTACGCAGTATTTT.